Following are 15 T cell receptor beta chains from one sample sequenced in a study of cytomegalovirus exposure and HLA in healthy donors (dated by TCRdb to the late 2010s). Libraries were constructed by the immunoSEQ multiplex PCR assay. A mixture of 60 forward primers for TCR Vbeta segments and 13 reverse primers for TCR Jbeta segments was used in the multiplex PCR. This immuneACCESS table, as held by TCRdb, lists in-frame sequences with V and J called but not all clones. Of the missing ones, under half trace to an unresolved V gene in checked studies; the others have no known cause. Across this sample there are around 160,000 clones, with approximately 80% seen only once. Clones ranked in the top ten supply over 2% of the sample. Sample: PBMCs. Source of these receptors: a woman aged 40 to 50 in good health and CMV-seropositive.

V usage is TRBV7-5 and J usage is TRBJ2-1; the table calls TRBD1, which could not be checked here. TRBV7-5 is classified as a pseudogene. This CDR3 contains 17 residues. CDR3 nucleotide sequence: TGTGCCAGAAGCTTATTGGACCCAGGGGGAAGTAAGGATGAGCAGTTCTTC. Its translation: CARSLLDPGGSKDEQFF.

J is TRBJ2-7 and V is TRBV6-1; 7 bases align to TRBD1. V lost 8 bases and J lost 1; bases outside the gene matches: 8. Per the germline V gene, CDR1 is MNHNS and CDR2 is SASEGT. The CDR3 is 14 amino acids. The CDR3 DNA reads as TGTGCCAGCCGCGAGGGGGCGATTTCCTACGAGCAGTACTTC. Translation gives CASREGAISYEQYF.

The chain recombines TRBV6-1 with TRBJ2-1; 8 positions agree with TRBD2. J gave up 16 bases and V 3 bases, and 11 bases lay outside the gene matches. The germline gives CDR1 MNHNS, CDR2 SASEGT. This CDR3 contains 13 residues. The CDR3 DNA reads TGTGCCAGCAGTGACGCGCTCGGGACTAGGCCTTTCTTC. This translates into CASSDALGTRPFF.

This chain connects TRBV7-9 to TRBJ2-7; D unresolved. V was shortened by 1 base and J by 3 bases, with 7 bases between the two germline ends. The CDR3 extends over 13 amino acids. The germline V gene has CDR1 SEHNR and CDR2 FQNEAQ (reference sequence). The CDR3 is CASSLEQVYEQYF. In DNA form, the CDR3 reads TGTGCCAGCAGCTTAGAACAAGTCTACGAGCAGTACTTC.

The chain couples TRBV6-5 to TRBJ2-7; 13 bases line up with TRBD2. The CDR3 loop spans 15 amino acids. CDR1 and CDR2 (germline): MNHEY, SVGAGI. The J segment lost 5 bases and the V segment lost 5 bases, leaving 6 bases of the junction unmatched. DNA for the CDR3: TGTGCCAGCAGTACCGGGACTAGCGGGGCCAACGAGCAGTACTTC. Its protein product is CASSTGTSGANEQYF.

The sample holds a few counts of this clone. V usage is TRBV6-5 and J usage is TRBJ2-3; maybe TRBD2 (5 bases). This CDR3 spans 14 amino acids. Germline assignment: CDR1 MNHEY and CDR2 SVGAGI. Trimming pared 8 bases from V and 0 bases from J, leaving 12 bases between. The CDR3 protein is CASQRALSTDTQYF. The CDR3 coding sequence is TGTGCCAGCCAGAGGGCGTTGAGCACAGATACGCAGTATTTT.

The chain couples TRBV2 to TRBJ1-2; TRBD1 aligns across 10 bases. Germline V gene lookup returns CDR1 SNHLY and CDR2 FYNNEI. The CDR3 totals 15 residues. V trimming: 2 bases; J trimming: 4 bases; junction bases outside the gene matches: 4. The CDR3 region is CASSEQGQGPYGYTF. Here the CDR3 DNA reads TGTGCCAGCAGTGAACAGGGACAGGGGCCCTATGGCTACACCTTC.

This clone was found a few times. This chain uses TRBV6-1 with TRBJ1-2; 8 bases line up with TRBD1. Germline loops: CDR1 MNHNS, CDR2 SASEGT. CDR3 size: 15 residues. After removal of 4 bases from V and 7 bases from J, the junction contained 11 bases not matched to a gene. In DNA form, the CDR3 reads TGTGCCAGCAGTGCCCGACAGGGGAGGTTTGGTGGCTACACCTTC. It is translated as CASSARQGRFGGYTF.

The chain's CDR3 is CASSTGGEYNEQFF. In DNA form, the CDR3 reads TGCGCCAGCAGTACTGGCGGGGAGTACAATGAGCAGTTCTTC. V gene TRBV5-1 combines with J gene TRBJ2-1; tentatively, D is TRBD2 (6 bases). The germline V gene has CDR1 SGHRS and CDR2 YFSETQ. Trimming stripped 5 bases from V and 4 bases from J, with 13 bases between. The CDR3 has 14 residues.

The chain combines TRBV28 with TRBJ1-3; the D is unclear. Trimming shortened V by 7 bases and J by 6 bases, and 13 bases separated the two germline ends. Looked up from germline, CDR1 is MDHEN and CDR2 is SYDVKM. This CDR3 contains 13 residues. The CDR3 bases are TGTGCCAGCACCAACTCAAGAGCAAACACCATATATTTT. It yields the protein CASTNSRANTIYF.

The chain joins TRBV6-1 to TRBJ2-2; tentatively, D is TRBD2 (6 bases). CDR1 is MNHNS, CDR2 SASEGT, per germline. Trimming took 5 bases from V and 2 from J, leaving 12 bases between them. The CDR3 covers 15 residues. The CDR3 coding sequence is TGTGCCAGCAGTCCCGGGACTTTTAACACCGGGGAGCTGTTTTTT. This sequence encodes CASSPGTFNTGELFF.

The chain links TRBV30 to TRBJ1-5, with D unresolved. CDR1 is GTSNPN, CDR2 SVGIG, per germline (reference sequence). V was pared by 2 bases and J by 7 bases, with 12 bases between. The CDR3 covers 13 residues. CDR3 residues: CAWSLQVGQPQHF. The CDR3 DNA sequence: TGTGCCTGGAGTTTGCAGGTAGGCCAGCCCCAGCATTTT. Full variable domain (remainder filled in from reference TRBV30 and TRBJ1-5): SQTIHQWPATLVQPVGSPLSLECTVEGTSNPNLYWYRQAAGRGLQLLFYSVGIGQISSEVPQNLSASRPQDRQFILSSKKLLLSDSGFYLCAWSLQVGQPQHFGDGTRLSIL.

CDR3 loop: CATQVSGDSYNEQFF. DNA of the CDR3: TGCGCCACCCAGGTTAGCGGGGACTCCTACAATGAGCAGTTCTTC. V gene TRBV5-1 combines with J gene TRBJ2-1, with 8 bases matching TRBD2. Germline V CDR1 and CDR2: SGHRS, YFSETQ. CDR3 length: 15 amino acids. The V and J ends lost 9 bases and 0 bases, in that order; junction bases with no gene match: 8.

The gene calls are TRBV6-1 and TRBJ1-2; D unresolved. Germline V gives CDR1 MNHNS, CDR2 SASEGT. V was trimmed by 2 bases and J by 4 bases, leaving 8 bases between them. The CDR3 is made up of 13 amino acids. The CDR3 nucleotides read TGTGCCAGCAGTGAAAGGAGGTTCTATGGCTACACCTTC. Amino acids: CASSERRFYGYTF.

V and J are TRBV9 and TRBJ1-2; 8 bases fit TRBD1. Germline V gene lookup returns CDR1 SGDLS and CDR2 YYNGEE. Trimming cost V 0 bases and J 3 bases; bases outside gene matches: 4. CDR3 size: 15 residues. The CDR3: CASSVGGTGDYGYTF. In DNA, the CDR3 is TGTGCCAGCAGCGTAGGGGGGACAGGTGACTATGGCTACACCTTC.